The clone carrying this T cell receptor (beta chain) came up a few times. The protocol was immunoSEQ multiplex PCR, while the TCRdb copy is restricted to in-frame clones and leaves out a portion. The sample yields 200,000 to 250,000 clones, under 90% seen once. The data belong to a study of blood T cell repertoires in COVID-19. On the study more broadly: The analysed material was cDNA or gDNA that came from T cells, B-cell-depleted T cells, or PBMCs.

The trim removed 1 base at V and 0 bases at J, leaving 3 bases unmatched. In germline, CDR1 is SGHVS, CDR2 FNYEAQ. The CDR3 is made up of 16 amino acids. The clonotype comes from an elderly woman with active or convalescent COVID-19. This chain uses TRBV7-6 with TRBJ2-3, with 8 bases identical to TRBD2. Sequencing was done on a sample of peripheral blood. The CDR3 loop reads CASSLGGRSSTDTQYF. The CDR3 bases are TGTGCCAGCAGCTTAGGCGGGAGGTCTAGCACAGATACGCAGTATTTT.